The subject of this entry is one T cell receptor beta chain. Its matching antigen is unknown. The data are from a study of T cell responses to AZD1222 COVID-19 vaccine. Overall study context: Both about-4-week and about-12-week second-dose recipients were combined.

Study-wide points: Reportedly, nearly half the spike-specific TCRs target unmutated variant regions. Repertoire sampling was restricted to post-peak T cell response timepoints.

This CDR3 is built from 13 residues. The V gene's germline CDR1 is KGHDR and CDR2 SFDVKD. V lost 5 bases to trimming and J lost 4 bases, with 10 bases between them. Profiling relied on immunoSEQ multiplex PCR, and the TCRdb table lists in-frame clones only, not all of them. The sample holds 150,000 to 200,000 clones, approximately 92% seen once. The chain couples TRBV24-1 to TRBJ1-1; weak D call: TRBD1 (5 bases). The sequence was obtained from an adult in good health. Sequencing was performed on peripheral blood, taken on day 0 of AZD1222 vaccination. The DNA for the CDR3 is TGTGCCACCAGTGCGGGGGGTAGCACTGAAGCTTTCTTT. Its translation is CATSAGGSTEAFF.